This TCR beta chain was identified during a study of shared clonotypes between healthy human individuals. Donors were healthy HIV-negative adults without recently reported acute infections or vaccinations. Each sample came from a Caucasian adult donor living in Nashville, Tennessee. Original analysis: With immunoSEQ giving junction-only sequences and no quality scores, filtering differed. The data were produced by immunoSEQ multiplex PCR, yet TCRdb's version contains in-frame clones alone and is incomplete. V and J calls and clone size follow that table, whereas D and trimming were derived from the DNA. The top ten hold about 0.39% of the sample, which has approximately 2.1 million clones, about 92% seen once. The germline V gene has CDR1 LNHDA and CDR2 SQIVND (reference sequence). The CDR3 loop spans 16 amino acids. The trim removed 2 bases at V and 0 bases at J, leaving 4 bases unmatched.

The chain combines TRBV19 with TRBJ1-3, with 7 bases aligning to TRBD1. This TCR came from a man in his late teens or twenties in good health. Some clones in this sample may be carry-over from other donors' samples. Specimen: naive CD4+ T cells from PBMCs. Subset given: CD45RA+ positively selected. The CDR3 is CASSIHGQDSGNTIYF. As DNA, the CDR3 is TGTGCCAGTAGTATACACGGACAGGACTCTGGAAACACCATATATTTT.